This T cell receptor (beta chain) was obtained from a study of Ad26.COV2.S vaccination and SARS-CoV-2 variants. V gave up 5 bases and J gave up 10 bases; unmatched junction bases: 13. CDR1 is SNHLY, CDR2 FYNNEI, per germline. This CDR3 contains 14 residues. About this clone itself: Its cognate antigen is unknown.

Described treatment: roughly 19 received Ad26.COV2.S at low or high dose, single or two shots; 5 received placebo; per-sample allocation not given. Day 63 after the first injection of vaccine or placebo was the sampling time. Study-wide points: People who got the vaccine or the placebo had similar non-spike TCR breadth. There was reportedly substantial breadth in spike-specific CD8+ and CD4+ T cell responses after vaccination.

Libraries were prepared by immunoSEQ multiplex PCR; TCRdb keeps only in-frame clonotypes and omits some of them. This table has roughly 700,000 clones, 80% to 90% appearing once. The sequencing used peripheral blood, collected in a trial of Ad26.COV2.S vaccine versus placebo. This clonotype was obtained from a person aged 18 to 65 who received the Ad26.COV2.S COVID-19 vaccine or a placebo. This rearrangement joins TRBV2 to TRBJ1-1; 7 bases are a match to TRBD1. CDR3 amino acids: CASSLRDSGLRAFF. The CDR3 coding sequence is TGTGCCAGCAGTCTCCGGGACAGTGGACTTCGAGCTTTCTTT.